Sequencing of this T cell receptor (beta chain) was carried out in a study of T cell responses to AZD1222 COVID-19 vaccine. The method was immunoSEQ multiplex PCR; TCRdb's version includes in-frame clones alone and lacks a portion of them. The table lists roughly 170,000 clones, around 94% of them singletons, with 1.5% to 2% in the top ten. General observations from the study: White British ancestry dominated among donors, who included more females, and clonal diversity was possibly underestimated. Two AZD1222 administrations were followed by greater Spike-specific TCR breadth and depth.

The V gene lost 7 bases and the J gene lost 0 bases, with 13 bases spanning the gap. Germline lookup yields CDR1 MNHEY and CDR2 SVGAGI. The CDR3 extends over 15 amino acids. Second-dose groups at about 4 or about 12 weeks were pooled. With respect to this clone: Its antigen is undetermined.

This specimen consisted of peripheral blood, obtained 28 days after the second AZD1222 dose. This chain joins TRBV6-5 and TRBJ2-1; D is undetermined. This TCR came from an adult who received the AZD1222 COVID-19 vaccine. The CDR3 bases are TGTGCCAGCACGCCTTACAAGAGCTCCTACAATGAGCAGTTCTTC. Protein sequence: CASTPYKSSYNEQFF.